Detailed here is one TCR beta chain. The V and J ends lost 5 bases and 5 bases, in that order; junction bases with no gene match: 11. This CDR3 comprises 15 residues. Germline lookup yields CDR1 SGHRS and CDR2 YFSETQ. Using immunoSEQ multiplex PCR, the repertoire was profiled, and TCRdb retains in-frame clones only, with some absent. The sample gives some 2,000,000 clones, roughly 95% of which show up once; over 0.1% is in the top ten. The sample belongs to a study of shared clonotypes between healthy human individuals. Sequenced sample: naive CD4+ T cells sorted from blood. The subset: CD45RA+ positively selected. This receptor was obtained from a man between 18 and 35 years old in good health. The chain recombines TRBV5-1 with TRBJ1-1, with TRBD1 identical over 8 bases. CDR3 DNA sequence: TGCGCCAGCAGGCTTGTAGGACAGGGAGAAACTGAAGCTTTCTTT. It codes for CASRLVGQGETEAFF. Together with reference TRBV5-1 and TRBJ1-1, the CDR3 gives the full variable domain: KAGVTQTPRYLIKTRGQQVTLSCSPISGHRSVSWYQQTPGQGLQFLFEYFSETQRNKGNFPGRFSGRQFSNSRSEMNVSTLELGDSALYLCASRLVGQGETEAFFGQGTRLTVV.